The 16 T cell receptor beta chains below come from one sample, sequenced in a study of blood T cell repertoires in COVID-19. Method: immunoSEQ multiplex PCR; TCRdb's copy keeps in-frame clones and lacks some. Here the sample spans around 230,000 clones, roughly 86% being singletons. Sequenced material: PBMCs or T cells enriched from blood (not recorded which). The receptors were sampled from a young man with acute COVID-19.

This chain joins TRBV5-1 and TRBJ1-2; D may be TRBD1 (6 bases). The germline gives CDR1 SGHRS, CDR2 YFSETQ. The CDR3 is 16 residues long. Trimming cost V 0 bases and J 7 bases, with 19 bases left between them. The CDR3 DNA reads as TGCGCCAGCAGCTTGGACACCCGACAGGCCATGGGTGGCTACACCTTC. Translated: CASSLDTRQAMGGYTF.

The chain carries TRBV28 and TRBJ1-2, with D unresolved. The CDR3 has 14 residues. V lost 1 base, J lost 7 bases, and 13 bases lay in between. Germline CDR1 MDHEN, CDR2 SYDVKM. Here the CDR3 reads CASSLSGGGIGYTF. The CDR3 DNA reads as TGTGCCAGCAGTTTATCGGGCGGCGGGATTGGCTACACCTTC.

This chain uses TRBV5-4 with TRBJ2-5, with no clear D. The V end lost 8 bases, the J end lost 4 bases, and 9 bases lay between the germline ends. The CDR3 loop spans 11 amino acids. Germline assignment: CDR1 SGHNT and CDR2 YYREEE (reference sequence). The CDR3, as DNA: TGTGCCAGTACCCTAGGAGAGACCCAGTACTTC. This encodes CASTLGETQYF.

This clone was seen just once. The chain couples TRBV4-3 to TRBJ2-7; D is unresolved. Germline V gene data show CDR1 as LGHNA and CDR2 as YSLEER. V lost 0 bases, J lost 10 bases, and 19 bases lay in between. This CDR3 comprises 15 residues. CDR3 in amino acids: CASSQDHSPRGPQYF. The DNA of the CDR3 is TGCGCCAGCAGCCAAGATCACTCCCCTCGCGGCCCACAGTACTTC.

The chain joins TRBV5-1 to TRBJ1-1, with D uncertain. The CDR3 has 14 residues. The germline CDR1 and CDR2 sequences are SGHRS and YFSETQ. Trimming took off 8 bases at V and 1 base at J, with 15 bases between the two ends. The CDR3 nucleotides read TGCGCCAGTAGCCAGAGAGGCGGGAACACTGAAGCTTTCTTT. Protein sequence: CASSQRGGNTEAFF.

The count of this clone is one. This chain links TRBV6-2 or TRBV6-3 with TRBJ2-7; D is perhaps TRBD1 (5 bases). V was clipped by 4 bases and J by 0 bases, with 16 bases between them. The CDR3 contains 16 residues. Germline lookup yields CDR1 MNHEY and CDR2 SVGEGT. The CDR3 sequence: CASSFLGARSSYEQYF. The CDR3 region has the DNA TGTGCCAGCAGTTTCCTTGGGGCCAGAAGCTCCTACGAGCAGTACTTC.

CDR3 bases: TGTGCCAGCAGTTTCAGGGGGGCGTACACTGAAGCTTTCTTT. Translated, it gives CASSFRGAYTEAFF. The chain recombines TRBV28 with TRBJ1-1, with 7 bases matching TRBD1. V trimming: 3 bases; J trimming: 3 bases; junction bases outside the gene matches: 4. CDR1 is MDHEN and CDR2 is SYDVKM in the germline V gene. The CDR3 has 14 residues.

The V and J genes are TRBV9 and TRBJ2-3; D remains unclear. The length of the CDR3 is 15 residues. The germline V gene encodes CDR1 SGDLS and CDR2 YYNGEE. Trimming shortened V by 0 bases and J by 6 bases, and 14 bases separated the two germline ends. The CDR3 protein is CASSVASRGGDTQYF. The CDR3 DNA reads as TGTGCCAGCAGCGTAGCTTCTCGCGGTGGTGATACGCAGTATTTT.

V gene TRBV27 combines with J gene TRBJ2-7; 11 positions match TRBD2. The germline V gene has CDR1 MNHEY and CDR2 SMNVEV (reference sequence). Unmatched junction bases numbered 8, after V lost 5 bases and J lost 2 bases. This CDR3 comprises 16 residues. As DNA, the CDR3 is TGTGCCAGCAGTCATGCCCGACTAGCGGGAACCTACGAGCAGTACTTC. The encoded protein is CASSHARLAGTYEQYF.

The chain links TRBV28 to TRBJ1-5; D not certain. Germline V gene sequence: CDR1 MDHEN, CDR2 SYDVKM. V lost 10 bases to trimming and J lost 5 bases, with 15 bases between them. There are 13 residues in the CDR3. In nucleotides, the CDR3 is TGTGCCACTACGATGGGCAATTATCAGCCCCAGCATTTT. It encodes CATTMGNYQPQHF.

DNA of the CDR3: TGTGCCAGCAGCGGCCGGGACTCTTATCAGCCCCAGCATTTT. Translating gives CASSGRDSYQPQHF. The V call is TRBV7-9, the J call TRBJ1-5; TRBD1 is a possible D gene (5 bases). V lost 5 bases to trimming and J lost 5 bases, with 13 bases between them. CDR3 length: 14 amino acids. Germline assignment: CDR1 SEHNR and CDR2 FQNEAQ (reference sequence).

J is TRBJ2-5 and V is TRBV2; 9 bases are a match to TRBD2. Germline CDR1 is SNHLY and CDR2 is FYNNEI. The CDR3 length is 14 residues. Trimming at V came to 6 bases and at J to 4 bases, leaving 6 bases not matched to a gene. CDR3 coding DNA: TGTGCCAGCAGGTCGGCGGGAGGGGGAGAGACCCAGTACTTC. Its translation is CASRSAGGGETQYF.

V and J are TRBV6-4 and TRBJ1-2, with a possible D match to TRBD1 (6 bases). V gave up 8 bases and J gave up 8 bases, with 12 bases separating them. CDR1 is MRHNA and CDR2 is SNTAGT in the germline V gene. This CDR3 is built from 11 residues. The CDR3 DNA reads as TGTGCCAGCGGGGGACAAATCGGCTACACCTTC. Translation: CASGGQIGYTF.

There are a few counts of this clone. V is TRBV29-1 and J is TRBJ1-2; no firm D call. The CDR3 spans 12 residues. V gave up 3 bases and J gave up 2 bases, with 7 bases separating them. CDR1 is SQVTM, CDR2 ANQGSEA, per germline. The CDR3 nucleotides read TGCAGCGTTGAGGCGGAGAACTATGGCTACACCTTC. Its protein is CSVEAENYGYTF. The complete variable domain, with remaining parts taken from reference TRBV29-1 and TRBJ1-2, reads SAVISQKPSRDICQRGTSLTIQCQVDSQVTMMFWYRQQPGQSLTLIATANQGSEATYESGFVIDKFPISRPNLTFSTLTVSNMSPEDSSIYLCSVEAENYGYTFGSGTRLTVV.

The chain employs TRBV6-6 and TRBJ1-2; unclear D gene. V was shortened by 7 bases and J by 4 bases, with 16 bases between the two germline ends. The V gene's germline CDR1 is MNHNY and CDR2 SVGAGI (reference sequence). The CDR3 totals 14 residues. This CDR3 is CASKSITVVYGYTF. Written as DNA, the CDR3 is TGTGCCAGCAAGTCCATCACAGTAGTCTATGGCTACACCTTC.

CDR3 bases: TGCGCCAGCAGCCAAGCCATCGGGAGAAACGCCTACGAGCAGTACTTC. Its translation: CASSQAIGRNAYEQYF. V gene TRBV4-1 combines with J gene TRBJ2-7, with D maybe TRBD2 (6 bases). This CDR3 spans 16 amino acids. Germline CDR1 and CDR2: MGHRA and YSYEKL. V dropped 1 base and J dropped 2 bases, with 15 bases sitting between them.